These 32 T cell receptor beta chains came from one sample sequenced in a study of blood T cell repertoires in COVID-19. The data were produced by immunoSEQ multiplex PCR, yet TCRdb's version contains in-frame clones alone and is incomplete. The sample holds 350,000 or so clones, about 88% seen once. The sample was PBMCs or T cells enriched from blood (not recorded which). These receptors all stem from a woman aged 25-40 years who had been exposed to COVID-19.

The genes are TRBV5-1 and TRBJ1-1; perhaps TRBD1 as D (5 bases). The CDR3 runs to 12 residues. CDR1 is SGHRS, CDR2 YFSETQ, per germline. Deletions cut 6 bases from V and 4 bases from J, with 10 bases between. In DNA form, the CDR3 reads TGCGCCAGCACGGTGGGGGGCACTGAAGCTTTCTTT. This encodes CASTVGGTEAFF.

The chain is built from TRBV28 and TRBJ1-1, with TRBD1 matching 8 bases. The germline CDR1 and CDR2 sequences are MDHEN and SYDVKM. V trimming: 6 bases; J trimming: 10 bases; junction bases outside the gene matches: 7. The CDR3 spans 12 residues. In DNA, the CDR3 is TGTGCCAGCAGAGGTGGGACAGGAGCAGCTTTCTTT. Translated, it gives CASRGGTGAAFF.

This CDR3 reads CASSARTSGRNTGELFF. CDR3 bases: TGTGCCAGCAGCGCGCGGACTAGCGGGAGGAACACCGGGGAGCTGTTTTTT. The V gene is TRBV7-2, the J gene TRBJ2-2; 13 positions agree with TRBD2. J gave up 1 base and V 5 bases, and 4 bases lay outside the gene matches. The germline CDR1 and CDR2 sequences are SGHTA and FQGNSA. The CDR3 totals 17 residues.

DNA of the CDR3: TGTGCCAGCAGCCAAGCCCTAGCGGGAGCGGGCTCGGGGCTCTCGGGGCAGTTCTTC. It translates to CASSQALAGAGSGLSGQFF. This chain links TRBV4-2 with TRBJ2-1; 10 positions match TRBD2. Germline loops: CDR1 LGHNA, CDR2 YNFKEQ. The CDR3 covers 19 residues. V lost 1 base, J lost 12 bases, and 21 bases stayed unmatched.

The chain joins TRBV3-1 (or the pseudogene TRBV3-2) to TRBJ2-1; TRBD2 agrees at 15 bases. CDR3 size: 18 residues. Trimming took 9 bases from V and 5 from J; bases not matched to a gene: 14. In germline, CDR1 is LGHDT, CDR2 YNNKEL (reference sequence). CDR3 DNA: TGTGCCAGTAGAACCGACAGCGGACTAGCGGGAGGGCACAATGAGCAGTTCTTC. Protein sequence: CASRTDSGLAGGHNEQFF.

This clone was found a few times. V and J are TRBV25-1 and TRBJ2-7; no firm D call. The V gene's germline CDR1 is MGHDK and CDR2 SYGVNS. V shed 1 base and J shed 5 bases, with 6 bases lying between them. The CDR3 loop spans 12 amino acids. The CDR3 bases are TGTGCCAGCAGTGAATGGCCCCACGAGCAGTACTTC. It translates to CASSEWPHEQYF.

The chain carries TRBV25-1 and TRBJ1-4; D not resolved. The CDR3 has 15 residues. V lost 1 base and J 7 bases, leaving 13 bases between the germline ends. CDR1 is MGHDK, CDR2 SYGVNS, per germline. Here the CDR3 DNA reads TGTGCCAGCAGTGAATTTCGGGGAATTCGTGAAAAACTGTTTTTT. Encoded protein: CASSEFRGIREKLFF.

This chain links TRBV7-8 with TRBJ2-2, with D possibly TRBD1 on 6 matching bases. V shed 1 base and J shed 4 bases, with 10 bases lying between them. From germline, CDR1 is SGHVS and CDR2 FQNEAQ. The CDR3 sequence is 15 residues long. CDR3 nucleotides: TGTGCCAGCAGCTTAGTGGGGGCGTCCACCGGGGAGCTGTTTTTT. This sequence encodes CASSLVGASTGELFF.

This rearrangement joins TRBV10-2 to TRBJ2-2, with 15 bases identical to TRBD2. Germline loops: CDR1 WSHSY, CDR2 SAAADI. The CDR3 sequence is 16 residues long. Trimming removed 6 bases from V and 7 bases from J; junction bases left unmatched: 6. CDR3 region: CASRPWTSGRDGELFF. The DNA of the CDR3 is TGCGCCAGCAGGCCATGGACTAGCGGGAGGGACGGGGAGCTGTTTTTT.

This chain links TRBV9 with TRBJ2-5; 15 nucleotides agree with TRBD2. Germline loops: CDR1 SGDLS, CDR2 YYNGEE. This CDR3 has 18 amino acids. V gave up 4 bases and J gave up 5 bases; unmatched junction bases: 12. The CDR3 is CASSPRTSGRAYGETQYF. CDR3 bases: TGTGCCAGCAGCCCCCGGACTAGCGGGAGGGCCTATGGGGAGACCCAGTACTTC.

J is TRBJ2-7 and V is TRBV25-1, with TRBD2 matching over 7 bases. There are 14 residues in the CDR3. V was clipped by 5 bases and J by 6 bases; unmatched bases: 10. Germline values: CDR1 MGHDK, CDR2 SYGVNS. CDR3 loop: CASSPGDYLPEQYF. CDR3 DNA: TGTGCCAGCAGTCCTGGGGACTACCTCCCCGAGCAGTACTTC.

The chain employs TRBV27 and TRBJ1-3; D uncertain. V dropped 2 bases and J dropped 4 bases, with 12 bases sitting between them. The CDR3 is made up of 15 amino acids. CDR1 and CDR2 (germline): MNHEY, SMNVEV (reference sequence). The CDR3 protein is CASSLTGPGGNTIYF. CDR3 DNA: TGTGCCAGCAGTTTAACCGGCCCGGGGGGAAACACCATATATTTT.

The rearrangement links TRBV9 to TRBJ2-7, with 10 bases that match TRBD2. Germline V lookup: CDR1 SGDLS, CDR2 YYNGEE. This CDR3 has 13 residues. The ends lost 6 bases at V and 6 bases at J; junction bases unmatched: 6. The CDR3 reads CASNPSGSFEQYF. The CDR3 DNA reads as TGTGCCAGCAACCCTAGCGGGAGTTTCGAGCAGTACTTC.

This sequence joins TRBV5-1 and TRBJ1-1; possibly TRBD1 for D (5 bases). The V gene's germline CDR1 is SGHRS and CDR2 YFSETQ. Trimming shortened V by 2 bases and J by 4 bases, and 15 bases separated the two germline ends. The CDR3 consists of 15 residues. The CDR3: CASSFRGAEGTEAFF. The CDR3 nucleotides read TGCGCCAGCAGCTTTCGAGGGGCGGAGGGCACTGAAGCTTTCTTT.

Of note for this clone: Additional DNA sequences in this sample encode the identical CDR3. The chain combines TRBV29-1 with TRBJ2-3; D is uncertain. The CDR3 loop spans 13 amino acids. Germline V gene data show CDR1 as SQVTM and CDR2 as ANQGSEA. V gave up 3 bases and J gave up 0 bases, with 7 bases separating them. CDR3 nucleotide sequence: TGCAGCGTTGATTCCCCGAGCACAGATACGCAGTATTTT. Amino acid sequence: CSVDSPSTDTQYF.

J is TRBJ2-7 and V is TRBV30, with TRBD1 matching over 8 bases. The CDR3 loop spans 17 amino acids. Trimming at V came to 2 bases and at J to 3 bases, leaving 15 bases not matched to a gene. CDR1 and CDR2 from the germline V gene are GTSNPN and SVGIG (reference sequence). The CDR3, as DNA: TGTGCCTGGAGTCCCCCGGGCAGGGGGCGGGTGGGCTACGAGCAGTACTTC. Amino acid sequence: CAWSPPGRGRVGYEQYF.

This chain joins TRBV5-1 and TRBJ2-3; D is unclear. The CDR3 extends over 13 amino acids. In germline, CDR1 is SGHRS, CDR2 YFSETQ. The ends were cut back, 2 bases at V and 2 bases at J, with 6 bases in the middle. DNA for the CDR3: TGCGCCAGCAGCTTATCCTACACAGATACGCAGTATTTT. Translating gives CASSLSYTDTQYF.

Here the CDR3 reads CSALRDRTVNEQFF. The CDR3 DNA is TGCAGCGCCCTACGGGACAGGACAGTCAATGAGCAGTTCTTC. The V gene is TRBV29-1, the J gene TRBJ2-1; 8 positions match TRBD1. Germline V lookup: CDR1 SQVTM, CDR2 ANQGSEA. This CDR3 has 14 residues. With 7 bases clipped from V and 6 bases from J, the junction kept 11 bases outside the gene matches.

V and J are TRBV6-5 and TRBJ2-7, with TRBD2 identical over 11 bases. This CDR3 has 13 residues. CDR1 and CDR2 from the germline V gene are MNHEY and SVGAGI. V dropped 6 bases and J dropped 5; count of bases not matched to a gene: 3. For the CDR3, the DNA is TGTGCCAGCAGACTAGCGGGAGACAACGAGCAGTACTTC. This codes for CASRLAGDNEQYF.

This chain links TRBV3-1 (or the pseudogene TRBV3-2) with TRBJ2-1, with TRBD2 identical over 9 bases. V was clipped by 8 bases and J by 9 bases; unmatched bases: 14. The CDR3 spans 15 residues. Germline-derived CDR1 and CDR2 are LGHDT and YNNKEL (reference sequence). In nucleotides, the CDR3 is TGTGCCAGCCAACGGGTGGCGGGAGGGCCGGGTGAGCAGTTCTTC. This encodes CASQRVAGGPGEQFF.

The chain has TRBV27 and TRBJ2-1, with 14 positions matching TRBD2. Losses at the gene ends were 4 bases for V and 0 bases for J; bases not matched to a gene: 11. The CDR3 contains 20 residues. Per the germline V gene, CDR1 is MNHEY and CDR2 is SMNVEV (reference sequence). As DNA, the CDR3 is TGTGCCAGCAGTTCAATGCCCGGGACTAGCGGGAGCCCCTCCTACAATGAGCAGTTCTTC. This codes for CASSSMPGTSGSPSYNEQFF.

For the CDR3, the DNA is TGCGCCAGCAGACCCGAACTAGTTCAAGAGACCCAGTACTTC. It codes for CASRPELVQETQYF. The chain combines TRBV5-1 with TRBJ2-5; the D gene is possibly TRBD2 (5 bases). Per the germline V gene, CDR1 is SGHRS and CDR2 is YFSETQ. This CDR3 spans 14 amino acids. Trimming removed 5 bases from V and 2 bases from J, with 13 bases in between.

The J gene is TRBJ2-3, the V gene TRBV29-1, with 11 bases aligning to TRBD2. Trimming removed 6 bases from V and 0 bases from J; junction bases left unmatched: 5. Per the germline V gene, CDR1 is SQVTM and CDR2 is ANQGSEA. The CDR3 spans 15 residues. The CDR3 sequence: CSVGTSGTSTDTQYF. DNA for the CDR3: TGCAGCGTCGGGACTAGCGGAACTAGCACAGATACGCAGTATTTT.

The V gene is TRBV5-4, the J gene TRBJ1-1; possible D gene TRBD1, 5 bases. The CDR3 covers 13 residues. V was trimmed by 4 bases and J by 3 bases, leaving 10 bases between them. Germline V gene lookup returns CDR1 SGHNT and CDR2 YYREEE (reference sequence). In DNA, the CDR3 is TGTGCCAGCAGCCCTTTACAGGACACTGAAGCTTTCTTT. It yields the protein CASSPLQDTEAFF.

This clone has just one count. V and J are TRBV5-6 and TRBJ2-7, with 11 bases identical to TRBD1. There are 15 residues in the CDR3. V was clipped by 0 bases and J by 4 bases; unmatched bases: 3. The germline CDR1 and CDR2 sequences are SGHDT and YYEEEE. CDR3 loop: CASSLDGTGGYEQYF. The CDR3 DNA sequence: TGTGCCAGCAGCTTGGACGGGACAGGGGGTTACGAGCAGTACTTC.

This chain joins TRBV27 and TRBJ2-3; 7 bases are a match to TRBD2. The CDR3 runs to 15 residues. The J segment lost 1 base and the V segment lost 3 bases, leaving 4 bases of the junction unmatched. CDR1 is MNHEY, CDR2 SMNVEV, per germline (reference sequence). The CDR3 sequence: CASSFGLAGTDTQYF. DNA of the CDR3: TGTGCCAGCAGTTTTGGGCTAGCGGGCACAGATACGCAGTATTTT.

This chain uses TRBV4-1 with TRBJ2-1; the match to TRBD1 covers 10 bases. CDR3 length equals 16 residues. Germline assignment: CDR1 MGHRA and CDR2 YSYEKL. The J segment lost 9 bases and the V segment lost 0 bases, leaving 8 bases of the junction unmatched. CDR3 in DNA: TGCGCCAGCAGCCAAGACCCCGGGACAGGGGCTGGTGAGCAGTTCTTC. Its protein product is CASSQDPGTGAGEQFF.

The rearrangement joins TRBV18 to TRBJ1-3, with TRBD1 matching 8 bases. This CDR3 is built from 14 residues. Unmatched junction bases numbered 4, after V lost 8 bases and J lost 1 base. Germline V gene lookup returns CDR1 KGHSH and CDR2 LQKENI. Here the CDR3 reads CASRQGISGNTIYF. CDR3 sequence (DNA): TGTGCCAGCAGACAGGGGATTTCTGGAAACACCATATATTTT.

This chain connects TRBV10-3 to TRBJ2-7; TRBD1 agrees at 9 bases. The CDR3 is made up of 15 amino acids. V lost 0 bases to trimming and J lost 1 base; unmatched junction nucleotides: 1. CDR1 ENHRY and CDR2 SYGVKD come from the germline V gene. This CDR3 is CAISESGTGSYEQYF. CDR3 in DNA: TGTGCCATCAGTGAGTCGGGGACAGGGTCCTACGAGCAGTACTTC.

V is TRBV19 and J is TRBJ1-5; a possible D gene is TRBD1 (5 bases). Germline V CDR1 and CDR2: LNHDA, SQIVND (reference sequence). The CDR3 is 13 residues long. The V end was cut by 6 bases, the J end by 13 bases, with 19 bases between. As DNA, the CDR3 is TGTGCCAGTAGATCGGGGGTCCGCGTGGCACAGCATTTT. Its protein product is CASRSGVRVAQHF.

This chain connects TRBV9 to TRBJ2-7; D is uncertain. The ends were cut back, 0 bases at V and 5 bases at J, with 12 bases in the middle. CDR3 length equals 14 residues. CDR1 and CDR2 from the germline V gene are SGDLS and YYNGEE. This chain's CDR3 is CASSVGGSWDEQYF. The CDR3 DNA sequence: TGTGCCAGCAGCGTAGGTGGTAGCTGGGACGAGCAGTACTTC.

J is TRBJ1-3 and V is TRBV2, with a tentative D call TRBD1 (6 bases). This CDR3 contains 15 residues. Per the germline V gene, CDR1 is SNHLY and CDR2 is FYNNEI. Trimming took off 6 bases at V and 0 bases at J, with 12 bases between the two ends. The CDR3 nucleotides read TGTGCCAGCAGGGGGTCAGGGGCCTCTGGAAACACCATATATTTT. It translates to CASRGSGASGNTIYF.